The rows below give T cell receptor beta chains drawn from one sample of a study of cytomegalovirus exposure and HLA in healthy donors. Generated by immunoSEQ multiplex PCR, the TCRdb table keeps only in-frame clones and is missing some. The sample has 60,000 to 70,000 clones, around 80% seen once. What was sequenced was PBMCs. These TCRs come from a woman younger than 45 in good health and CMV-seronegative. Both conserved end residues are part of each CDR3. A D gene is named only where the DNA matches it firmly. A row's size may be missing; if present it is once, few, many or a size class.

J,D,size,V,DNA,CDR3
TRBJ1-2,.,.,TRBV25-1,TGTGCCAGCAGTGGCGGACAGATCAACTATGGCTACACCTTC,CASSGGQINYGYTF
TRBJ2-1,TRBD2,.,TRBV7-6,TGTGCCAGCAGCTTATCCCTTTTGACCAGTAGGACTAGCGGATACAATGAGCAGTTCTTC,CASSLSLLTSRTSGYNEQFF
TRBJ2-6,.,.,TRBV7-2,TGTGCCAGCAGCTTAGCGTCGACTCGCTTTGGGGCCAACGTCCTGACTTTC,CASSLASTRFGANVLTF
TRBJ2-2,.,few,TRBV5-6,TGTGCCAGCAGCTTGCCAGGGGAGCTGTTTTTT,CASSLPGELFF
TRBJ1-1,TRBD1,once,TRBV30,TGTGCCTGGAGTTTGGACAGGGCGAGAGAAGCTTTCTTT,CAWSLDRAREAFF
TRBJ1-1,TRBD1,once,TRBV6-5,TGTGCCAGCAGTTACACAGGGGTGAACACTGAAGCTTTCTTT,CASSYTGVNTEAFF
TRBJ2-7,.,.,TRBV29-1,TGCAGCGTTGATTCAGGGGCTTCCTACGAGCAGTACTTC,CSVDSGASYEQYF
TRBJ2-5,.,.,TRBV5-4,TGTGCCGCGGGTCGGACCGACGTTTTTGCCCAGTACTTC,CAAGRTDVFAQYF
TRBJ1-5,TRBD1,.,TRBV28,TGTGCCAGCAGTTTAGGGACAGGGGACTTTAGTCAGCCCCAGCATTTT,CASSLGTGDFSQPQHF
TRBJ2-1,TRBD2,few,TRBV6-1,TGTGCCAGCAGTGACTGGGCTAGCGGGGTGTACAATGAGCAGTTCTTC,CASSDWASGVYNEQFF
TRBJ1-2,.,once,TRBV29-1,TGCAGCGGGGGGGGCAGGGGTGAACCTAACTATGGCTACACCTTC,CSGGGRGEPNYGYTF
TRBJ2-3,.,.,TRBV5-1,TGCGCCAGCAGCTTGATTCCAGGGACAGATACGCAGTATTTT,CASSLIPGTDTQYF
TRBJ1-1,.,.,TRBV9,TGTGCCAGCAGCCCCTCACTGGACAGCGAGTCCTTCTTT,CASSPSLDSESFF
TRBJ1-5,TRBD1,.,TRBV30,TGTGCCTGGAGTGTTGGGGACAGTAGTCGGCCCCAGCATTTT,CAWSVGDSSRPQHF
TRBJ2-5,TRBD2,.,TRBV29-1,TGCAGCGTGCGGGGGGGCCCAGAGACCCAGTACTTC,CSVRGGPETQYF
TRBJ2-7,TRBD1,few,TRBV6-6,TGTGCCAGCAGCGACACCGGGACAGGGGGCCACGAGCAGTACTTC,CASSDTGTGGHEQYF
TRBJ1-2,TRBD1,.,TRBV7-8,TGTGCCAGCAGCTCAAGACAGGGAGATGGCTACACCTTC,CASSSRQGDGYTF
TRBJ1-2,.,.,TRBV5-1,TGCGCCAGCAGCCCGTCTGACAGTGGTGGCTACACCTTC,CASSPSDSGGYTF
TRBJ1-3,.,few,TRBV7-8,TGTGCCAGCAGCTTAGAAGGCGGGATCTCTGGAAACACCATATATTTT,CASSLEGGISGNTIYF
TRBJ1-1,.,.,TRBV5-4,TGTGCCAGCAGCTTGGCGGCCAGGATGAACACTGAAGCTTTCTTT,CASSLAARMNTEAFF
TRBJ2-3,TRBD2,once,TRBV9,TGTGCCAGCAGCCCGGGGGGGACTAGCACAGATACGCAGTATTTT,CASSPGGTSTDTQYF
TRBJ2-7,TRBD2,.,TRBV10-1,TGCGCCAGCAGTGAAGGCGGGAGCTCCTACGAGCAGTACTTC,CASSEGGSSYEQYF
TRBJ2-3,.,.,TRBV11-2,TGTGCCAGCAGCCCGCGGACAGACTCTAGCACAGATACGCAGTATTTT,CASSPRTDSSTDTQYF
TRBJ2-7,.,once,TRBV30,TGTGCCTGGAGTTCTAGCTACGAGCAGTACTTC,CAWSSSYEQYF
TRBJ2-7,.,.,TRBV10-1,TGCGCCAGCAGTGACGGGTCTGGTGGCTACGAGCAGTACTTC,CASSDGSGGYEQYF
TRBJ1-1,.,few,TRBV11-2,TGTGCCAGCAGCTTAGTTCAGGGGTCTGGCACTGAAGCTTTCTTT,CASSLVQGSGTEAFF
TRBJ2-7,.,.,TRBV13,TGTGCCAGCTCTGGCGGCCCCTACGAGCAGTACTTC,CASSGGPYEQYF
TRBJ2-3,TRBD1,.,TRBV5-4,TGTGCCAGCAGCATGCGACAGGGGGTAAACACAGATACGCAGTATTTT,CASSMRQGVNTDTQYF
TRBJ2-7,.,.,TRBV15,TGTGCCACCAGCAGAGAGGCAGGGATGTACGAGCAGTACTTC,CATSREAGMYEQYF
TRBJ2-3,.,.,TRBV30,TGTGCCTGGAATAGTGCAGATACGCAGTATTTT,CAWNSADTQYF
TRBJ2-5,TRBD1,.,TRBV7-9,TGTGCCAGCAGCTCCGGGACAGTCCAAGAGACCCAGTACTTC,CASSSGTVQETQYF
TRBJ2-3,TRBD2,.,TRBV10-3,TGTGCCATCAGTCAGCCCCAGGGGACTAGCGGGAGGTATTTT,CAISQPQGTSGRYF
TRBJ1-5,.,.,TRBV1,TGCACCAGCAGCGAGTACAGGGCTAGCGGTCAGCCCCAGCATTTT,CTSSEYRASGQPQHF
TRBJ1-5,.,.,TRBV2,TGTGCCAGCAGTGATCGAACAGGAGGGTCTCAGCCCCAGCATTTT,CASSDRTGGSQPQHF
TRBJ1-1,.,.,TRBV29-1,TGCAGCGTTTCCAGGGGAAACACTGAAGCTTTCTTT,CSVSRGNTEAFF
TRBJ2-7,.,.,TRBV6-1,TGTGCCAGCATCAGGGGTTCCTACGAGCAGTACTTC,CASIRGSYEQYF
TRBJ2-7,.,.,TRBV5-6,TGTGCCAGCAGCGGAGTAGCGGACTCCTACGAGCAGTACTTC,CASSGVADSYEQYF
TRBJ2-7,TRBD2,.,TRBV30,TGTGCCTGGAGTTCCGGGGGGTCCTACGAGCAGTACTTC,CAWSSGGSYEQYF
TRBJ2-7,.,once,TRBV7-9,TGTGCCAGCAGCTTCTCCACGGGACTCTCTTCCTACGAGCAGTACTTC,CASSFSTGLSSYEQYF
TRBJ2-2,.,few,TRBV4-1,TGCGCCAGCAGCCAAGTGAAGCTAGGGGCTAACGGGGAGCTGTTTTTT,CASSQVKLGANGELFF
TRBJ2-1,TRBD2,.,TRBV11-2,TGTGCCAGCAGCTTACGTCGGACTAGCCTAAGCTCCTACAATGAGCAGTTCTTC,CASSLRRTSLSSYNEQFF
TRBJ2-1,.,few,TRBV19,TGTGCCAGTAGTATAGTAACCCGCCGCCAGGGTGAGCAGTTCTTC,CASSIVTRRQGEQFF
TRBJ1-2,.,.,TRBV15,TGTGCCACCAGCAGCTTACAGGGAGCTAACTATGGCTACACCTTC,CATSSLQGANYGYTF
TRBJ1-4,.,.,TRBV4-3,TGCGCCAGCAGCCAAGAATTTCCCACGGGGGAAGGTGAAAAACTGTTTTTT,CASSQEFPTGEGEKLFF
TRBJ1-1,TRBD1,.,TRBV28,TGTGCCAGTTTGGGACAGGGGATCATCACTGAAGCTTTCTTT,CASLGQGIITEAFF
TRBJ1-4,.,.,TRBV14,TGTGCCAGCAGCCAAGGTTATAACAGCCGAAATGAAAAACTGTTTTTT,CASSQGYNSRNEKLFF
TRBJ2-1,.,.,TRBV6-4,TGTGCCAGCAAGACCGGCCCAGGTGTGTTTGAGCAGTTCTTC,CASKTGPGVFEQFF
TRBJ1-1,TRBD1,.,TRBV4-1,TGCGCCACCGGACAGGGAAGGATAACTGAAGCTTTCTTT,CATGQGRITEAFF
TRBJ2-5,.,.,TRBV5-1,TGCGCCAGCAGCCAAAGGGAGAGCAGAGAGACCCAGTACTTC,CASSQRESRETQYF
TRBJ1-1,TRBD1,.,TRBV29-1,TGCAGCGTTGAACCCCCGGCATGGAAGGGGGCGCGACAAGCTTTCTTT,CSVEPPAWKGARQAFF
TRBJ2-5,.,few,TRBV2,TGTGCCAGCAGTGAAGGGCAGTACCAAGAGACCCAGTACTTC,CASSEGQYQETQYF
TRBJ1-1,TRBD1,.,TRBV29-1,TGCAGCTCAGGTGGGACAGGGGGGAACACTGAAGCTTTCTTT,CSSGGTGGNTEAFF
TRBJ2-4,TRBD1,.,TRBV29-1,TGCAGCGTTGCGACAGGGGGATTCAAAAACATTCAGTACTTC,CSVATGGFKNIQYF